This T cell receptor beta chain was recorded in a study of cytomegalovirus exposure and HLA in healthy donors (dated by TCRdb to the late 2010s). Study-level background: The 666 repertoires of the first cohort and the 95 to 150 validation repertoires were produced on the same platform, according to a later analysis. A separate validation cohort of about 110 different subjects was used in addition to the roughly 700-subject first cohort. The aim of the study was to test whether cataloging public T cell receptors could identify signatures of past pathogen exposure. The study combined high-throughput TCR immunosequencing, statistical association of individual TCRs with disease status, and machine learning to predict cytomegalovirus infection status.

Trimmed from V: 1 base; trimmed from J: 2 bases; junction bases lacking a gene match: 5. Based on the germline V gene, the CDR1 and CDR2 sequences are SGHTA and FQGNSA. Including cysteine and phenylalanine, the CDR3 has 15 amino acids. Of all the DNA, just the CDR3 is kept, 45 bases in frame from base 1. General findings and caveats noted by the study authors: A later analysis found that TCRs clustered in the first cohort also tended to co-occur in the roughly 120 validation repertoires, with just under 95% of cluster scores above 0. Most TCR sequences were seen in very few donors, while some public TCRs were found in many individuals. The authors suggested that the approach could potentially be extended to other disease states and immunological phenotypes. A later analysis had no HLA typing for the validation cohort, so co-occurrence there was scored across all 120 or so repertoires. In the study, some 160 TCR beta chains were listed as associated with cytomegalovirus. Cytomegalovirus status was reported to be diagnosed by the classifier with high specificity and sensitivity in both the original and validation cohorts. A few of the identified cytomegalovirus-associated TCR beta chains were confirmed in vitro to be specific for cytomegalovirus antigens.

Comments on this clone: It has no known antigen specificity. Nothing much larger sits one base from this clone, and base qualities are not available.

Library preparation used the immunoSEQ multiplex PCR assay. Per the authors' processing: To diagnose cytomegalovirus status from the catalog of TCR beta chain sequences, a statistical classification framework was built. TCRdb re-hosts the immuneACCESS table, in-frame sequences only. Its copies lack some clones; in the studies checked, an unresolved V gene accounts for under half of them, and the cause for the rest is not known. From that table come the V and J calls and clone size; the DNA was used to work out D and trimming. The sample data list some 100,000 clones, and 86% of these were observed just once. Nearly 5% of the sample is taken by the ten largest. The donors were included in the validation cohort of roughly 130 subjects, a group kept apart from the roughly 700-subject first cohort.

The sequencing sample was made of PBMCs. This receptor was obtained from a man aged 18 to 30 in good health and CMV-seronegative. The sequence links TRBV7-2 to TRBJ2-7, with TRBD2 identical over 7 junction bases. The CDR3 has the sequence CASSLVPSGPYEQYF. The nucleotide sequence reads as follows: TGTGCCAGCAGCTTAGTACCTAGCGGCCCCTACGAGCAGTACTTC.